Below are 20 T cell receptor beta chains sequenced from a single sample in a study of beta chain features in type 1 diabetes. Expressed TCRB transcripts were sequenced because the entire RNA isolate underwent reverse transcription. Some clones are missing from TCRdb's copy, which holds only in-frame ones; the method was immunoSEQ multiplex PCR. The table shows 350,000 to 450,000 clones, with about 16% occurring only once. The sample was naive CD4+ T cells from blood. These receptors were obtained from a young woman in good health.

The chain recombines TRBV28 with TRBJ2-7; 7 bases are a match to TRBD1. V shed 6 bases and J 2 bases; nucleotides not matched to a gene: 4. The germline V gene encodes CDR1 MDHEN and CDR2 SYDVKM. There are 13 residues in the CDR3. The CDR3 sequence is CASSPDRAYEQYF. CDR3 nucleotides: TGTGCCAGCAGCCCAGACAGGGCCTACGAGCAGTACTTC.

J is TRBJ2-5 and V is TRBV18; a possible D gene is TRBD1 (6 bases). V was clipped by 2 bases and J by 0 bases, with 13 bases between them. This CDR3 is 16 amino acids long. From germline, CDR1 is KGHSH and CDR2 LQKENI. The CDR3 region is CASSPGQSAYQETQYF. The CDR3, as DNA: TGTGCCAGCTCACCAGGACAGAGCGCGTACCAAGAGACCCAGTACTTC.

This clone was detected a few times. V usage is TRBV25-1 and J usage is TRBJ2-2; weak D call: TRBD1 (6 bases). V lost 4 bases and J 6 bases, leaving 12 bases between the germline ends. The CDR3 spans 14 residues. CDR1 is MGHDK and CDR2 is SYGVNS in the germline V gene. CDR3: CASSVIQGSGELFF. In DNA, the CDR3 is TGTGCCAGCAGTGTCATACAGGGTTCCGGGGAGCTGTTTTTT.

This clone came up a few times. The chain employs TRBV9 and TRBJ2-7, with 11 bases that match TRBD2. With V trimmed by 1 base and J by 2 bases, 14 bases remained unmatched. CDR3 length: 19 residues. Germline CDR1 and CDR2: SGDLS and YYNGEE. CDR3 amino acids: CASSVSTSGSPIPTYEQYF. The CDR3 DNA reads as TGTGCCAGCAGCGTAAGTACTAGCGGGAGTCCAATTCCCACCTACGAGCAGTACTTC.

This clone was counted a few times. J is TRBJ2-7 and V is TRBV30; 11 nucleotides agree with TRBD2. Trimming cost V 8 bases and J 5 bases; bases outside gene matches: 11. CDR1 GTSNPN and CDR2 SVGIG come from the germline V gene (reference sequence). This CDR3 region has 14 residues. CDR3 region: CARHSSGRANEQYF. The CDR3, as DNA: TGTGCCCGGCATAGTAGCGGGAGGGCCAACGAGCAGTACTTC.

There are a few counts of this clone. V gene TRBV28 combines with J gene TRBJ2-7; 8 bases agree with TRBD1. Germline CDR1 reads MDHEN; CDR2 reads SYDVKM. This CDR3 contains 12 residues. The V and J ends lost 5 bases and 11 bases, in that order; junction bases with no gene match: 8. The CDR3 nucleotides are TGTGCCAGCAGTCTCGATTGGGACAGGAAGTACTTC. Translated, it gives CASSLDWDRKYF.

This rearrangement joins TRBV9 to TRBJ2-1; D is unresolved. CDR1 SGDLS and CDR2 YYNGEE come from the germline V gene. CDR3 length: 14 amino acids. Trimming took off 1 base at V and 0 bases at J, with 5 bases between the two ends. CDR3 sequence: CASSVTSSYNEQFF. The CDR3 DNA reads as TGTGCCAGCAGCGTAACCAGCTCCTACAATGAGCAGTTCTTC.

J is TRBJ2-3 and V is TRBV19; 7 bases map to TRBD1. J lost 4 bases, V lost 3 bases, and 13 bases had no gene match. This CDR3 is 17 amino acids long. CDR1 and CDR2 from the germline V gene are LNHDA and SQIVND (reference sequence). The CDR3 DNA reads TGTGCCAGTAGTATGATTCCCAGGACAGGAACCTCAGATACGCAGTATTTT. The encoded protein is CASSMIPRTGTSDTQYF.

This clone appeared a few times. This CDR3 is also generated by other DNA sequences in the sample. The chain has TRBV5-1 and TRBJ2-5; 8 bases are shared with TRBD1. Germline V gene data show CDR1 as SGHRS and CDR2 as YFSETQ. The CDR3 contains 14 residues. V shed 2 bases and J 4 bases; nucleotides not matched to a gene: 4. Here the CDR3 DNA reads TGCGCCAGCAGCTTAGGACAGGGCAGAGAGACCCAGTACTTC. Its translation: CASSLGQGRETQYF.

For this clone: Other DNA sequences in this specimen translate into the identical CDR3. The rearrangement joins TRBV15 to TRBJ2-7, with 8 bases that match TRBD2. Germline lookup yields CDR1 LNHNV and CDR2 YYDKDF (reference sequence). CDR3 length: 14 residues. V was pared by 2 bases and J by 2 bases, with 2 bases of the junction left unmatched. The CDR3 nucleotides are TGTGCCACCAGCAGAACTAGCGGACCCTACGAGCAGTACTTC. It codes for CATSRTSGPYEQYF.

The table lists this clone with a few counts. This sequence joins TRBV29-1 and TRBJ2-3; 13 bases are a match to TRBD2. CDR1 is SQVTM, CDR2 ANQGSEA, per germline. This CDR3 spans 15 amino acids. Unmatched junction bases numbered 7, after V lost 7 bases and J lost 3 bases. The CDR3 coding sequence is TGCAGCGGGCAAGGACTAGCGGGAGTAACAGATACGCAGTATTTT. Its translation is CSGQGLAGVTDTQYF.

This clone was counted only a few times. This rearrangement joins TRBV7-2 to TRBJ1-5; D may be TRBD1 (6 bases). This CDR3 has 13 residues. V was shortened by 5 bases and J by 4 bases, with 9 bases between the two germline ends. CDR1 and CDR2 from the germline V gene are SGHTA and FQGNSA. CDR3 DNA: TGTGCCAGCAGCACCGACAGGAATCAGCCCCAGCATTTT. This codes for CASSTDRNQPQHF.

This clone has a handful of counts. The genes are TRBV29-1 and TRBJ2-7; the D gene is possibly TRBD2 (6 bases). This CDR3 has 12 amino acids. Trimming cost V 4 bases and J 5 bases, with 12 bases left between them. Germline V gene data show CDR1 as SQVTM and CDR2 as ANQGSEA. CDR3 in DNA: TGCAGCGTTGCTGGAGGGTCCCACGAGCAGTACTTC. This translates into CSVAGGSHEQYF.

This clone was counted between two and nine times. The chain carries TRBV23-1 and TRBJ2-1; 8 bases align to TRBD1. TRBV23-1 is identified as an open reading frame with a role that is uncertain. This CDR3 has 15 residues. V shed 8 bases and J 8 bases; nucleotides not matched to a gene: 14. CDR3 loop: CASGPHRGVRDEQFF. Written as DNA, the CDR3 is TGCGCCAGCGGTCCTCACAGGGGGGTTAGGGATGAGCAGTTCTTC.

This chain uses TRBV10-3 with TRBJ2-1; the D is unclear. The V and J ends lost 10 bases and 0 bases respectively, with 13 bases between them. CDR3 length: 14 amino acids. Germline-derived CDR1 and CDR2 are ENHRY and SYGVKD. The CDR3 here is CATRTGSSYNEQFF. For the CDR3, the DNA is TGTGCCACCCGTACCGGTAGCTCCTACAATGAGCAGTTCTTC.

V gene TRBV7-9 combines with J gene TRBJ1-2; D not certain. V lost 3 bases and J lost 0, with 8 bases in between. Germline V gene lookup returns CDR1 SEHNR and CDR2 FQNEAQ (reference sequence). CDR3 size: 14 residues. Here the CDR3 DNA reads TGTGCCAGCAGCTTTGAAGCTTCTAACTATGGCTACACCTTC. Amino acid sequence: CASSFEASNYGYTF.

This clone was observed a handful of times. This rearrangement joins TRBV7-9 to TRBJ2-7; 8 positions agree with TRBD2. CDR1 is SEHNR, CDR2 FQNEAQ, per germline (reference sequence). The CDR3 contains 15 residues. The junction had 11 bases not matched to a gene; V was cut back by 5 bases and J by 5 bases. The CDR3: CASSPGLAVSHEQYF. DNA of the CDR3: TGTGCCAGCAGCCCCGGACTAGCAGTGAGCCACGAGCAGTACTTC. Full variable domain (rest looked up from reference TRBV7-9 and TRBJ2-7): DTGVSQNPRHKITKRGQNVTFRCDPISEHNRLYWYRQTLGQGPEFLTYFQNEAQLEKSRLLSDRFSAERPKGSFSTLEIQRTEQGDSAMYLCASSPGLAVSHEQYFGPGTRLTVT.

V usage is TRBV11-2 and J usage is TRBJ2-5; weak D call: TRBD2 (6 bases). The CDR3 is 18 amino acids. Germline V CDR1 and CDR2: SGHAT, FQNNGV. The V and J ends lost 0 bases and 1 base respectively, with 18 bases between them. The CDR3 sequence is CASSLDQFSGTLQETQYF. In nucleotides, the CDR3 is TGTGCCAGCAGCTTAGATCAATTCTCCGGGACTCTCCAAGAGACCCAGTACTTC.

This clone appeared a few times. V is TRBV4-3 and J is TRBJ2-2; no definite D call. This CDR3 is 14 amino acids long. V was clipped by 2 bases and J by 6 bases, with 10 bases between them. CDR1 is LGHNA and CDR2 is YSLEER in the germline V gene. The CDR3 region has the DNA TGCGCCAGCAGCCAAAAACAGCCCCCCGGGGAGCTGTTTTTT. Encoded protein: CASSQKQPPGELFF.

This clone was found a few times. V and J are TRBV6-1 and TRBJ2-7; 14 bases fit TRBD2. The CDR3 sequence is 15 residues long. Germline-derived CDR1 and CDR2 are MNHNS and SASEGT. After removal of 5 bases from V and 1 base from J, the junction contained 1 base not matched to a gene. CDR3: CASSRTSGRSYEQYF. DNA for the CDR3: TGTGCCAGCAGTAGGACTAGCGGGAGGTCCTACGAGCAGTACTTC.